This note documents a single TCR beta chain sequence. Its antigen is unknown. V was clipped by 4 bases and J by 6 bases, with 15 bases between them. The CDR3 extends over 15 amino acids. Germline loops: CDR1 MNHNY, CDR2 SVGAGI (reference sequence). This entry comes from a study of cytomegalovirus exposure and HLA in healthy donors. An approximately 120-subject validation cohort, separate from the approximately 690-subject first cohort, supplied the donors. Sequencing was performed with immunoSEQ multiplex PCR; in TCRdb, only in-frame clones are kept and a portion is missing. The sample shows around 150,000 clones, about 90% of them seen only once. General study findings and limits: Clusters of TCRs from the first cohort tended to co-occur in the 130 or so validation repertoires (as a later analysis found). Cytomegalovirus-associated TCR beta chains were listed, numbering 164. Some public TCRs appeared in many individuals, while most sequences were rare.

This receptor was identified in a young woman in good health and CMV-seropositive. Source material: PBMCs. The genes are TRBV6-6 and TRBJ2-2; D is ambiguous. CDR3 sequence: CASSSGLSSPGELFF. Here the CDR3 DNA reads TGTGCCAGCAGTTCGGGTCTATCCAGCCCCGGGGAGCTGTTTTTT.